A single sample is the source of the 9 T cell receptor beta chains below, sequenced in a study of radiation and T cells in renal cell carcinoma (dated by TCRdb to about 2020). The library was generated by the immunoSEQ multiplex PCR assay. TCRdb retrieved this table from immuneACCESS and kept in-frame rearrangements only. Not all clones are present; in checked studies, unresolved V genes account for under half, and no reason is known for the remainder. For this sample the table gives about 130,000 clones, of which approximately 90% were detected only once. 12% of the sample belongs to the ten largest clones. According to the study, the label for this sample's time point signals: baseline pretreatment blood. The sample's treatment or condition, from its label and the paper: 15 Gy SBRT to primary tumor, nephrectomy 4 weeks later. The specimen comprised blood, sampled from a patient whose treatment included radiotherapy and nephrectomy. Receptors originate from a woman in her fifties or sixties with renal cell carcinoma.

The gene calls are TRBV5-1 and TRBJ2-5; TRBD2 agrees at 8 bases. Trimming took 5 bases from V and 2 from J; bases not matched to a gene: 11. This CDR3 is built from 16 residues. Germline V gene sequence: CDR1 SGHRS, CDR2 YFSETQ. In DNA form, the CDR3 reads TGCGCCAGCAGTTCGACCGGGGGGGCCTATCAAGAGACCCAGTACTTC. As protein: CASSSTGGAYQETQYF.

This chain connects TRBV6-5 to TRBJ1-1; TRBD1 matches 11 bases. CDR1 is MNHEY and CDR2 is SVGAGI in the germline V gene. This CDR3 has 15 residues. The V segment lost 6 bases and the J segment 0 bases; nucleotides outside the gene matches: 3. CDR3 nucleotide sequence: TGTGCCAGCAGGGGACAGGGGGGGATGAACACTGAAGCTTTCTTT. Amino acid sequence: CASRGQGGMNTEAFF.

The chain employs TRBV9 and TRBJ2-2; weak D call: TRBD1 (5 bases). The CDR3 totals 13 residues. Germline loops: CDR1 SGDLS, CDR2 YYNGEE. Trimming removed 6 bases at V and 7 bases at J, with 13 bases between. The CDR3 DNA is TGTGCCAGCACCTCAGGGCACAGCGGGGAGCTGTTTTTT. Translated: CASTSGHSGELFF.

CDR3: CASEEALRRNTGELFF. As DNA, the CDR3 is TGTGCCAGCGAAGAAGCCCTTCGAAGAAACACCGGGGAGCTGTTTTTT. This chain uses TRBV11-2 with TRBJ2-2, with D hard to call. The germline CDR1 and CDR2 sequences are SGHAT and FQNNGV. The CDR3 has 16 residues. V shed 8 bases and J shed 2 bases, with 18 bases lying between them.

The V call is TRBV19, the J call TRBJ2-5; D is unresolved. Germline V gives CDR1 LNHDA, CDR2 SQIVND (reference sequence). The length of the CDR3 is 12 residues. With 0 bases removed from V and 5 bases from J, the gap between germline ends came to 4 bases. This CDR3 is CASSIDRETQYF. The CDR3 DNA reads as TGTGCCAGTAGTATAGATAGGGAGACCCAGTACTTC.

This clone was recorded only once. This chain connects TRBV7-2 to TRBJ2-7; D uncertain. CDR1 is SGHTA and CDR2 is FQGNSA in the germline V gene. This CDR3 comprises 11 residues. Between the trimmed V and J ends, which lost 5 bases and 4 bases, there was a span of 6 bases. Here the CDR3 reads CASSTSYEQYF. The CDR3 DNA follows: TGTGCCAGCAGCACGTCATACGAGCAGTACTTC.

The chain uses TRBV6-5 and TRBJ2-3; D not certain. The CDR3 sequence is 13 residues long. Per the germline V gene, CDR1 is MNHEY and CDR2 is SVGAGI. With 7 bases removed from V and 2 bases from J, the gap between germline ends came to 10 bases. The CDR3 protein is CASMGQITDTQYF. In DNA form, the CDR3 reads TGTGCCAGCATGGGTCAGATCACAGATACGCAGTATTTT.

The chain combines TRBV10-1 with TRBJ2-3; 13 positions match TRBD2. The CDR3 covers 18 residues. J was trimmed by 2 bases and V by 3 bases; bases with no gene match: 8. CDR1 is WNHNN and CDR2 is SYGVQD in the germline V gene (reference sequence). CDR3 in DNA: TGCGCCAGCAGTGAACAGACTAGCGGGGGGCGATCCACAGATACGCAGTATTTT. This codes for CASSEQTSGGRSTDTQYF.

V gene TRBV19 combines with J gene TRBJ1-1; possible D gene TRBD1, 5 bases. This CDR3 spans 15 amino acids. CDR1 and CDR2 (germline): LNHDA, SQIVND (reference sequence). Trimming pared 5 bases from V and 3 bases from J, leaving 16 bases between. The CDR3, as DNA: TGTGCCAGTAGTGCGACCCGGGACGGATACACTGAAGCTTTCTTT. This sequence encodes CASSATRDGYTEAFF.